The present T cell receptor (beta chain) was sequenced within a study of identical twins. General study points: For zero-insertion analyses, partial confounding could come from invariant MAIT and iNKT cells. Within twin pairs, the out-of-frame alpha sequences they shared showed excess low generation probability.

The V and J ends lost 4 bases and 3 bases respectively, with 15 bases between them. This CDR3 spans 16 amino acids. Germline CDR1 and CDR2: WNHNN and SYGVQD (reference sequence). TCRdb passed the 5' RACE reads through MiXCR, listing each CDR3 protein once. The sample records approximately 280,000 distinct CDR3 sequences, less than 9% being singletons. Comment on this clonotype: Its specificity is unknown.

These records were also assigned to another study, of yellow fever vaccine responses in identical twins.

The sample taken for sequencing was memory (CD45RO+) T cells sorted from blood. The chain uses TRBV10-1 and TRBJ2-2, with D possibly being TRBD2 (6 bases). This TCR was sampled from a woman in her late teens or twenties in good health. In DNA, the CDR3 is TGCGCCAGCAGTGCCTTGGGCACGGGGGACACCGGGGAGCTGTTTTTT. It specifies CASSALGTGDTGELFF.